This TCR beta chain was captured by sequencing in a study of blood T cell repertoires in COVID-19. Across the study: COVID-19 samples, acute and convalescent, were from the United States, Italy and Spain. T cells, B-cell-depleted T cells, or PBMCs supplied cDNA or gDNA.

Original data processing: Reference gene primers were amplified, and this amplification served to estimate nucleated cell counts. The assay was immunoSEQ multiplex PCR, and TCRdb's table has in-frame clones only and misses some. For V, J and clone size, that table is used; D and trimming come from the DNA. The data contain under 150,000 clones, more than 70% of them singletons. The CDR3 length is 13 residues. CDR1 and CDR2 from the germline V gene are MNHEY and SMNVEV (reference sequence). The V end lost 0 bases, the J end lost 1 base, and 3 bases lay between the germline ends. The TCR comes from a human donor in a cohort sampled during active COVID-19. The chain employs TRBV27 and TRBJ1-2; D remains unclear. The material sequenced was peripheral blood. CDR3 region: CASSLSGNYGYTF. For the CDR3, the DNA is TGTGCCAGCAGTTTATCCGGTAACTATGGCTACACCTTC.